Listed here are 24 T cell receptor beta chains from one sample, sequenced in a study of human T cells and chemical hapten exposure. TCRdb re-called the RACE reads through MiXCR, storing one row per CDR3 protein. Here the sample spans fewer than 300,000 distinct CDR3 sequences, around 7.3% being singletons. Time point denoted: pre-sensitization, week 0. Treatment defined: therapeutic diphenylcyclopropenone sensitization with weekly scalp DPC. The starting material was whole blood, obtained in connection with sensitization to the hapten diphenylcyclopropenone (DPC). These receptors were collected from a man in his late teens or twenties with alopecia areata. Some clones in this sample may be carry-over from other donors' samples.

The rearrangement joins TRBV28 to TRBJ1-2; D gene ambiguous. Per germline, CDR1 MDHEN and CDR2 SYDVKM. The germline V and J ends were trimmed by 3 bases and 1 base, with 6 bases remaining between them. CDR3 length: 13 amino acids. CDR3 amino acids: CASSFGVNYGYTF. CDR3 in DNA: TGTGCCAGCAGTTTCGGGGTTAACTATGGCTACACCTTC.

Many counts were recorded for this clonotype. V and J are TRBV6-5 and TRBJ1-4; no firm D call. V was trimmed by 4 bases and J by 3 bases, leaving 12 bases between them. Germline V CDR1 and CDR2: MNHEY, SVGAGI. This CDR3 comprises 15 residues. CDR3 sequence: CASSSPGVPNEKLFF. CDR3 coding DNA: TGTGCCAGCAGTTCCCCCGGGGTGCCTAATGAAAAACTGTTTTTT.

The chain recombines TRBV6-5 with TRBJ1-5; D is uncertain. The CDR3 runs 15 residues. CDR1 and CDR2 from the germline V gene are MNHEY and SVGAGI. The V end was cut by 0 bases, the J end by 7 bases, with 13 bases between. The CDR3 DNA sequence: TGTGCCAGCAGTTACTCGGTCCTAGAAGGGCAGCCCCAGCATTTT. Protein: CASSYSVLEGQPQHF.

In this sample, this clonotype turned up a few times. V gene TRBV29-1 combines with J gene TRBJ1-3; D is ambiguous. CDR3 length: 14 amino acids. V lost 3 bases and J lost 0, with 9 bases in between. The germline V gene encodes CDR1 SQVTM and CDR2 ANQGSEA. This chain's CDR3 is CSVDPGYSGNTIYF. CDR3 DNA sequence: TGCAGCGTTGATCCAGGTTACTCTGGAAACACCATATATTTT.

This clonotype was seen more than once but under ten times. This chain connects TRBV10-2 to TRBJ2-4, with 7 bases aligning to TRBD1. Unmatched junction bases numbered 4, after V lost 5 bases and J lost 0 bases. The length of the CDR3 is 15 residues. Germline V gives CDR1 WSHSY, CDR2 SAAADI. This CDR3 reads CASSKGGLAKNIQYF. The CDR3 DNA reads as TGCGCCAGCAGTAAAGGGGGCTTAGCCAAAAACATTCAGTACTTC.

This clonotype was seen a handful of times. Compared with germline, one end of the junction differs, possibly owing to a read error. The chain recombines TRBV5-1 with TRBJ2-1, with 12 positions matching TRBD2. Germline loops: CDR1 SGHRS, CDR2 YFSETQ. The CDR3 extends over 13 amino acids. CDR3 sequence reads: CASSSPSGGARVF. CDR3 bases: TGCGCCAGCAGCTCCCCTAGCGGGGGGGCAAGGGTCTTC. The full variable domain, its missing parts supplied by reference TRBV5-1 and TRBJ2-1, is KAGVTQTPRYLIKTRGQQVTLSCSPISGHRSVSWYQQTPGQGLQFLFEYFSETQRNKGNFPGRFSGRQFSNSRSEMNVSTLELGDSALYLCASSSPSGGARVFGPGTRLTVL.

The V and J genes are TRBV4-1 and TRBJ2-7; tentatively, D is TRBD1 (6 bases). The V end was cut by 1 base, the J end by 3 bases, with 10 bases between. Germline lookup yields CDR1 MGHRA and CDR2 YSYEKL. CDR3 length: 14 residues. CDR3 nucleotide sequence: TGCGCCAGCAGCCAAGCAGGGGCGGTCTACGAGCAGTACTTC. Protein: CASSQAGAVYEQYF.

This clonotype was observed a handful of times. V is TRBV5-6 and J is TRBJ2-1, with D maybe TRBD1 (6 bases). The germline gives CDR1 SGHDT, CDR2 YYEEEE. The CDR3 runs to 15 residues. V lost 0 bases to trimming and J lost 2 bases, with 9 bases between them. CDR3 DNA sequence: TGTGCCAGCAGCTTGGGCAGGGGTACCTACAATGAGCAGTTCTTC. Translating it yields CASSLGRGTYNEQFF.

In its sample, this clonotype was seen many times. The V call is TRBV5-1, the J call TRBJ1-4; a possible D gene is TRBD1 (6 bases). V was cut by 0 bases and J by 6 bases, with 12 bases left in between. Germline CDR1 and CDR2: SGHRS and YFSETQ. The CDR3 loop spans 15 amino acids. CDR3 DNA: TGCGCCAGCAGCTTGGCCGACAGGCGGGATGAAAAACTGTTTTTT. Protein product: CASSLADRRDEKLFF.

This chain connects TRBV3-1 to TRBJ1-1; a weak D match, TRBD1 (5 bases). The CDR3 spans 15 residues. The V gene's germline CDR1 is LGHDT and CDR2 YNNKEL (reference sequence). V was pared by 0 bases and J by 3 bases, with 11 bases between. In nucleotides, the CDR3 is TGTGCCAGCAGCCAAGACGGCCGAGGGGACACTGAAGCTTTCTTT. It yields the protein CASSQDGRGDTEAFF.

This rearrangement joins TRBV20-1 to TRBJ1-2, with a tentative D call TRBD1 (5 bases). CDR1 DFQATT and CDR2 SNEGSKA come from the germline V gene (reference sequence). The CDR3 covers 12 residues. V gave up 3 bases and J gave up 3 bases, with 8 bases separating them. The CDR3 DNA is TGCAGTGCTAGCCCCAGGGACTATGGCTACACCTTC. As protein: CSASPRDYGYTF.

This chain uses TRBV25-1 with TRBJ2-3; 11 bases agree with TRBD1. Germline V gives CDR1 MGHDK, CDR2 SYGVNS. This CDR3 has 15 amino acids. Trimming at V came to 7 bases and at J to 6 bases, leaving 9 bases not matched to a gene. Here the CDR3 DNA reads TGTGCCAGCAATCCGGGACAGGGGGGACAGGATACGCAGTATTTT. Translating it yields CASNPGQGGQDTQYF.

J is TRBJ2-1 and V is TRBV5-1, with D possibly TRBD1 on 6 matching bases. V lost 1 base to trimming and J lost 10 bases, with 15 bases between them. This CDR3 comprises 14 residues. Germline V gives CDR1 SGHRS, CDR2 YFSETQ. CDR3 in amino acids: CASSLSSQGLEQFF. CDR3 in DNA: TGCGCCAGCAGCTTGTCCTCACAGGGCCTAGAGCAGTTCTTC.

The rearrangement uses TRBV5-1 and TRBJ1-5, with 9 bases that match TRBD1. This CDR3 contains 15 residues. V gave up 4 bases and J gave up 6 bases; unmatched junction bases: 8. Per germline, CDR1 SGHRS and CDR2 YFSETQ. CDR3 region: CASSEGTGRSQPQHF. The CDR3 region has the DNA TGCGCCAGCAGCGAGGGGACAGGGAGGTCTCAGCCCCAGCATTTT.

DNA for the CDR3: TGCGCCAGCAGCTTGGATCAGGGCTACAATGAGCAGTTCTTC. This gives the protein CASSLDQGYNEQFF. V is TRBV5-1 and J is TRBJ2-1; possible D gene TRBD1, 5 bases. CDR3 length: 14 amino acids. The germline V gene has CDR1 SGHRS and CDR2 YFSETQ. Trimming pared 0 bases from V and 3 bases from J, leaving 7 bases between.

There are many counts of this clonotype. Here the CDR3 reads CASSFSTNTDTQYF. CDR3 in DNA: TGTGCCAGCAGTTTTTCTACGAACACAGATACGCAGTATTTT. The chain is built from TRBV5-6 and TRBJ2-3; D not certain. V shed 5 bases and J shed 2 bases, with 12 bases lying between them. This CDR3 contains 14 residues. Germline-derived CDR1 and CDR2 are SGHDT and YYEEEE.

This clonotype has a handful of counts. V and J are TRBV29-1 and TRBJ1-5; tentatively, D is TRBD1 (6 bases). Germline V gives CDR1 SQVTM, CDR2 ANQGSEA. V lost 7 bases, J lost 6 bases, and 19 bases lay in between. CDR3 length: 14 residues. CDR3 in DNA: TGCAGCGCATCATTACAGGGTCTAGGTCAGCCCCAGCATTTT. The encoded protein is CSASLQGLGQPQHF.

This clonotype has only a few counts. V is TRBV20-1 and J is TRBJ2-7; D ambiguous. Per the germline V gene, CDR1 is DFQATT and CDR2 is SNEGSKA (reference sequence). V shed 4 bases and J shed 0 bases, with 13 bases lying between them. The CDR3 loop spans 14 amino acids. The CDR3 spells CSAIAQVGSYEQYF. CDR3 DNA sequence: TGCAGTGCTATTGCCCAGGTAGGCTCCTACGAGCAGTACTTC.

The chain employs TRBV5-4 and TRBJ2-1; D gene ambiguous. Trimming took off 2 bases at V and 6 bases at J, with 9 bases between the two ends. CDR1 is SGHNT and CDR2 is YYREEE in the germline V gene (reference sequence). The CDR3 has 13 amino acids. CDR3 residues: CASSFKGFNEQFF. The CDR3 DNA reads as TGTGCCAGCAGCTTTAAGGGATTCAATGAGCAGTTCTTC. Full variable domain (outside the CDR3, taken from reference TRBV5-4 and TRBJ2-1): ETGVTQSPTHLIKTRGQQVTLRCSSQSGHNTVSWYQQALGQGPQFIFQYYREEENGRGNFPPRFSGLQFPNYSSELNVNALELDDSALYLCASSFKGFNEQFFGPGTRLTVL.

This clonotype occurred a few times. The chain uses TRBV12-3 or TRBV12-4 and TRBJ2-7, with a weak D call TRBD1 (6 bases). V lost 5 bases to trimming and J lost 0 bases, with 11 bases between them. The CDR3 is 14 amino acids. CDR3 coding DNA: TGTGCCAGCAGTCACACAGGGTACTCCTACGAGCAGTACTTC. It encodes CASSHTGYSYEQYF.

This clonotype was recorded at least ten times. The chain has TRBV4-1 and TRBJ2-7, with 7 bases that match TRBD1. CDR1 is MGHRA, CDR2 YSYEKL, per germline. The V segment lost 1 base and the J segment 6 bases; nucleotides outside the gene matches: 6. There are 14 residues in the CDR3. Written as DNA, the CDR3 is TGCGCCAGCAGCCAAGGGGGGACAGAAGGCGAGCAGTACTTC. Residues: CASSQGGTEGEQYF.

This chain uses TRBV4-3 with TRBJ1-1; D is undetermined. Per the germline V gene, CDR1 is LGHNA and CDR2 is YSLEER. The CDR3 sequence is 14 residues long. With 2 bases removed from V and 1 base from J, the gap between germline ends came to 8 bases. CDR3 sequence (DNA): TGCGCCAGCAGCCAACCCGACCGGAACACTGAAGCTTTCTTT. It translates to CASSQPDRNTEAFF.

The chain combines TRBV6-2 or TRBV6-3 with TRBJ1-1; no clear D gene. The V and J ends lost 6 bases and 1 base respectively, with 18 bases between them. Germline CDR1 MNHEY, CDR2 SVGEGT. This CDR3 is built from 16 residues. The CDR3 region has the DNA TGTGCCAGCAGGACCGGGTCCTTAATCTCGAACACTGAAGCTTTCTTT. It specifies CASRTGSLISNTEAFF.

This clonotype was counted between two and nine times. The J gene is TRBJ1-1, the V gene TRBV9; no reliable D call. The germline V gene encodes CDR1 SGDLS and CDR2 YYNGEE. Trimming stripped 4 bases from V and 0 bases from J, with 7 bases between. The CDR3 extends over 13 amino acids. The CDR3 reads CASSRGMNTEAFF. The DNA for the CDR3 is TGTGCCAGCAGCCGGGGAATGAACACTGAAGCTTTCTTT.